Sequencing of this T cell receptor beta chain was carried out in a study of blood T cell repertoires in COVID-19. This CDR3 contains 15 residues. Trimming pared 5 bases from V and 1 base from J, leaving 14 bases between. Germline values: CDR1 LNHNV, CDR2 YYDKDF (reference sequence). This clone was observed once. Profiling relied on immunoSEQ multiplex PCR, and the TCRdb table lists in-frame clones only, not all of them. Of around 230,000 clones in the sample, 85% are singletons; the top ten hold roughly 5.3%. Sequencing input: peripheral blood. The chain uses TRBV15 and TRBJ2-5; no reliable D call. The receptor was derived from a man aged 50 or older with COVID-19, enrolled during active disease. The CDR3, as DNA: TGTGCCACCAGCCATCGAGTGATGATCCAAGAGACCCAGTACTTC. Protein: CATSHRVMIQETQYF.